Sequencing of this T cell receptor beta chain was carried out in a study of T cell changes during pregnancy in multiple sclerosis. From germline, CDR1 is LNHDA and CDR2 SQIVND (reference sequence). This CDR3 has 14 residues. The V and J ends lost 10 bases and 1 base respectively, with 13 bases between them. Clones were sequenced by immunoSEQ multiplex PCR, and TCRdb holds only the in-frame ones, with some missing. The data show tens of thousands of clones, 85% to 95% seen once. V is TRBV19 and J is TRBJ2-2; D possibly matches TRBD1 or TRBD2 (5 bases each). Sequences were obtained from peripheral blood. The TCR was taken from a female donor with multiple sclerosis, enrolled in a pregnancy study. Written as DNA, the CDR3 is TGTGCCACCAGGGACCGCCGGAACACCGGGGAGCTGTTTTTT. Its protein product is CATRDRRNTGELFF.